This T cell receptor beta chain emerged from a study of blood T cells in healthy people across ages. Findings and limits, study-wide: Greater diversity and more naive CD4+ cells were seen in long-lived donors than in aged donors. Investigators treated diversity estimates from one million T cells as underestimates.

Combining a sample-barcoded 5' primer with a J-beta primer mix, a second PCR ran for about 6 to 12 cycles. TCRdb ran MiXCR on the 5' RACE reads and lists one entry per CDR3 protein. The sample lists 550,000 to 750,000 distinct CDR3 sequences, over 20% occurring once. For this clonotype: Its antigen is as yet unknown.

This CDR3 has 15 residues. Per germline, CDR1 MNHEY and CDR2 SVGAGI. V lost 9 bases and J lost 0; bases outside the gene matches: 7. The sequence was collected from a man aged 65-85 years in good health. Material for sequencing was blood. This rearrangement joins TRBV6-5 to TRBJ2-1; 8 positions match TRBD2. The CDR3, as DNA: TGTGCCAGTAAAGCGGGAGCGAGCTCCTACAATGAGCAGTTCTTC. Amino acids: CASKAGASSYNEQFF.